The 10 T cell receptor beta chains below all came from one sample that was sequenced in a study of blood T cells in healthy people across ages. For the second PCR, which ran for 7 to 11 cycles, a sample-barcoded 5' primer and a J-beta primer mix were used. TCRdb reanalysed the 5' RACE reads using MiXCR and keeps one entry per CDR3 protein. Among 270,000 or so distinct CDR3 sequences listed, roughly a quarter were seen once. Sequenced input: blood. The receptor set was obtained from a woman aged 70-85 years in good health.

The chain couples TRBV29-1 to TRBJ2-5; possible D gene TRBD2, 5 bases. Germline loops: CDR1 SQVTM, CDR2 ANQGSEA. Trimming shortened V by 8 bases and J by 3 bases, and 13 bases separated the two germline ends. The CDR3 spans 12 residues. Here the CDR3 reads CSSREGEETQYF. In nucleotides, the CDR3 is TGCAGCTCTCGGGAAGGTGAAGAGACCCAGTACTTC.

This clonotype was observed a handful of times. This chain links TRBV6-5 with TRBJ2-1; 9 bases map to TRBD2. This CDR3 spans 15 amino acids. Germline trimming cut 11 bases from V and 6 bases from J; bases unmatched to any gene: 14. Germline V lookup: CDR1 MNHEY, CDR2 SVGAGI. CDR3 amino acids: CASCQLAGAINEQFF. For the CDR3, the DNA is TGTGCCTCCTGCCAATTAGCGGGAGCAATCAATGAGCAGTTCTTC.

The J gene is TRBJ2-7, the V gene TRBV20-1; 10 bases map to TRBD2. Trimming removed 4 bases from V and 0 bases from J; junction bases left unmatched: 3. Per germline, CDR1 DFQATT and CDR2 SNEGSKA (reference sequence). The CDR3 runs 14 residues. CDR3 DNA sequence: TGCAGTGCTATTAGCGGGAGGAACTCCTACGAGCAGTACTTC. Translating gives CSAISGRNSYEQYF.

This clonotype was recorded at least ten times. J is TRBJ2-5 and V is TRBV6-1; D not resolved. The J call may be in error: the DNA end matches TRBJ2-7 better. This CDR3 spans 12 amino acids. Looked up from germline, CDR1 is MNHNS and CDR2 is SASEGT. CDR3 sequence reads: CASTGSVYEQYF. The CDR3 DNA reads TGTGCCAGCACGGGTTCCGTCTACGAGCAGTACTTC.

The chain carries TRBV2 and TRBJ2-2, with TRBD2 as a possible D gene (6 bases). CDR3 length equals 15 residues. Germline-derived CDR1 and CDR2 are SNHLY and FYNNEI. Trimming shortened V by 4 bases and J by 3 bases, and 12 bases separated the two germline ends. The CDR3 region has the DNA TGTGCCAGCAGTGCTATTGCGGGACACACCGGGGAGCTGTTTTTT. Its translation: CASSAIAGHTGELFF.

The chain combines TRBV20-1 with TRBJ2-1; 8 bases line up with TRBD2. The length of the CDR3 is 17 residues. Trimming at V came to 0 bases and at J to 4 bases, leaving 11 bases not matched to a gene. Germline lookup yields CDR1 DFQATT and CDR2 SNEGSKA (reference sequence). The CDR3 DNA reads TGCAGTGCTAGAGATGGGTTTGGGACTAGAGATTACAATGAGCAGTTCTTC. Translating it yields CSARDGFGTRDYNEQFF.

The V and J genes are TRBV7-2 and TRBJ2-1, with D tentatively TRBD2 (6 bases). Trimming took off 1 base at V and 1 base at J, with 11 bases between the two ends. There are 16 residues in the CDR3. The V gene's germline CDR1 is SGHTA and CDR2 FQGNSA. This chain's CDR3 is CASSLGLAASYNEQFF. Here the CDR3 DNA reads TGTGCCAGCAGCTTAGGTTTAGCGGCATCCTACAATGAGCAGTTCTTC.

The table lists this clonotype with a few counts. The CDR3 nucleotides read TGTGCCAGCAGTTTAGGGGGTGGCGTGGGGAACACTGAAGCTTTCTTT. Translation gives CASSLGGGVGNTEAFF. V is TRBV28 and J is TRBJ1-1, with a tentative D call TRBD1 (5 bases). The germline V gene encodes CDR1 MDHEN and CDR2 SYDVKM. CDR3 size: 16 residues. The germline V and J ends were trimmed by 2 bases and 1 base, with 14 bases remaining between them.

V is TRBV7-9 and J is TRBJ2-7; 8 bases agree with TRBD1. Germline V gives CDR1 SEHNR, CDR2 FQNEAQ (reference sequence). The CDR3 consists of 11 residues. Unmatched junction bases numbered 2, after V lost 1 base and J lost 12 bases. Written as DNA, the CDR3 is TGTGCCAGCAGCTTAGGGACAGGGCCGTACTTC. Protein product: CASSLGTGPYF.

This clonotype was picked up a small number of times. The chain employs TRBV15 and TRBJ1-6; 8 nucleotides align to TRBD1. The CDR3 is made up of 14 amino acids. The germline CDR1 and CDR2 sequences are LNHNV and YYDKDF (reference sequence). Trimming took 5 bases from V and 5 from J; bases not matched to a gene: 2. CDR3: CATSRDRNNSPLHF. Written as DNA, the CDR3 is TGTGCCACCAGCCGGGACAGGAATAATTCACCCCTCCACTTT.